This T cell receptor (beta chain) comes out of a study of blood T cells in healthy people across ages. This clonotype turned up a few times. Its antigen is currently unknown. Study-wide findings and caveats: Observed TCR beta diversity per million T cells went down as age went up. This fall followed a roughly linear course with age. Underestimates were what the diversity estimates from one million T cells were considered to be. Higher diversity, along with more naive CD4+ cells, distinguished long-lived donors from aged donors.

Using a J-beta primer mix together with a sample-barcoded 5' primer, a second PCR was run for roughly 7 to 12 cycles. A single record per CDR3 protein comes from TCRdb applying MiXCR to the 5' RACE reads. The data show about 670,000 distinct CDR3 sequences, 45% to 60% seen once. Caucasian individuals from Russia who were healthy and aged 6 to 90 acted as donors. The CDR3 is made up of 14 amino acids. Per germline, CDR1 MDHEN and CDR2 SYDVKM. V was clipped by 6 bases and J by 3 bases, with 15 bases between them. This sequence originates from a woman at least 80 years old in good health. The sequenced sample was blood. The chain has TRBV28 and TRBJ2-7, with no clear D. In DNA, the CDR3 is TGTGCCAGCAGCGACCGCCGGCCCCTCTACGAGCAGTACTTC. Protein: CASSDRRPLYEQYF. Full variable domain (remainder filled in from reference TRBV28 and TRBJ2-7): DVKVTQSSRYLVKRTGEKVFLECVQDMDHENMFWYRQDPGLGLRLIYFSYDVKMKEKGDIPEGYSVSREKKERFSLILESASTNQTSMYLCASSDRRPLYEQYFGPGTRLTVT.